The rows below give T cell receptor beta chains drawn from one sample of a study of breast tumors, draining lymph nodes, adjacent tissues. TCRdb called the multiplex PCR reads again in MiXCR, with one record for every CDR3 protein. The sample shows approximately 180,000 distinct CDR3 sequences, 30% to 35% of them seen only once. Material for sequencing was axillary lymph node tissue. All receptors come from a female donor with breast cancer. Some clones in this sample may be carry-over from other donors' samples. The CDR3 runs from the conserved cysteine through the conserved F or W. Each record gives: clone size, D gene, V gene, J gene, CDR3 protein, CDR3 DNA. A D gene is named only where the DNA matches it firmly. A clone size is listed for some rows: how often the clone was seen (once, few, many), or a class if it is expanded.

size: many; D: -; V: TRBV6-2/TRBV6-3; J: TRBJ1-3; CDR3: CGARGGNTIYF; DNA: TGCGGGGCCAGGGGAGGAAACACCATATATTTT
size: -; D: TRBD1; V: TRBV10-2; J: TRBJ2-7; CDR3: CASSEGTGGTREQYF; DNA: TGCGCCAGCAGTGAGGGGACAGGGGGCACGCGTGAGCAGTACTTC
size: many; D: -; V: TRBV18; J: TRBJ2-7; CDR3: CASSPGLEREQYF; DNA: TGTGCCAGCTCACCGGGGTTAGAGCGCGAGCAGTACTTC
size: many; D: -; V: TRBV7-9; J: TRBJ2-7; CDR3: CASSLGVVGPWEQYF; DNA: TGTGCCAGCAGCTTAGGCGTAGTAGGTCCCTGGGAGCAGTACTTC
size: many; D: TRBD1; V: TRBV20-1; J: TRBJ2-1; CDR3: CSSEGTGVFRQFF; DNA: TGCAGTTCAGAGGGGACAGGGGTTTTTAGGCAGTTCTTC
size: -; D: TRBD1; V: TRBV9; J: TRBJ1-6; CDR3: CASSSGTANSPLHF; DNA: TGTGCCAGCAGTAGCGGGACAGCCAATTCACCCCTCCACTTT
size: many; D: -; V: TRBV27; J: TRBJ1-3; CDR3: CASSSWPISGNTIYF; DNA: TGTGCCAGCAGTTCCTGGCCGATCTCTGGAAACACCATATATTTT
size: -; D: TRBD1; V: TRBV12-3/TRBV12-4; J: TRBJ2-2; CDR3: CASLRGTGTNTGELFF; DNA: TGTGCCAGCCTTCGCGGGACAGGCACGAACACCGGGGAGCTGTTTTTT
size: many; D: -; V: TRBV24-1; J: TRBJ2-1; CDR3: CATSTPGKGSYNEQFF; DNA: TGTGCCACCAGTACGCCAGGGAAGGGGTCCTACAATGAGCAGTTCTTC
size: -; D: -; V: TRBV25-1; J: TRBJ2-7; CDR3: CANSERGAQMGEQYF; DNA: TGTGCCAACAGTGAACGGGGGGCACAAATGGGCGAGCAGTACTTC
size: many; D: -; V: TRBV7-9; J: TRBJ1-6; CDR3: CASSSTLGSPLHF; DNA: TGTGCCAGCAGCTCCACTCTCGGTTCACCCCTCCACTTT
size: many; D: -; V: TRBV4-3; J: TRBJ2-7; CDR3: CASSQGVYYEQYF; DNA: TGCGCCAGCAGCCAGGGGGTCTACTACGAGCAGTACTTC
size: -; D: TRBD2; V: TRBV20-1; J: TRBJ2-2; CDR3: CSAGTGLAGNTGELFF; DNA: TGCAGTGCTGGAACGGGACTAGCGGGTAACACCGGGGAGCTGTTTTTT
size: -; D: TRBD1; V: TRBV7-4; J: TRBJ2-7; CDR3: CASSRGTGSEQYF; DNA: TGTGCCAGCAGCCGAGGGACAGGTAGCGAGCAGTACTTC
size: many; D: -; V: TRBV20-1; J: TRBJ2-3; CDR3: CSASSNWMGDTDTQYF; DNA: TGCAGTGCTAGTTCTAACTGGATGGGGGATACAGATACGCAGTATTTT
size: -; D: TRBD1; V: TRBV24-1; J: TRBJ1-5; CDR3: CATRNGQGVRTWQGQPQHF; DNA: TGTGCCACCAGAAACGGACAGGGCGTGAGGACTTGGCAGGGTCAGCCCCAGCATTTT
size: few; D: -; V: TRBV30; J: TRBJ2-1; CDR3: CACNQGEGKNNEQFF; DNA: TGTGCCTGCAACCAGGGAGAAGGGAAAAACAATGAGCAGTTCTTC
size: many; D: TRBD2; V: TRBV7-2; J: TRBJ2-1; CDR3: CASSSGTGSGRAFVEQFF; DNA: TGTGCCAGCAGCTCCGGGACAGGTAGCGGGAGGGCCTTTGTTGAGCAGTTCTTC
size: -; D: -; V: TRBV4-3; J: TRBJ2-7; CDR3: CASSPDQGTPYEQYF; DNA: TGCGCCAGCAGCCCCGACCAGGGGACTCCTTACGAGCAGTACTTC
size: many; D: -; V: TRBV15; J: TRBJ1-1; CDR3: CATSREAWNTEAFF; DNA: TGTGCCACCAGCAGAGAGGCGTGGAACACTGAAGCTTTCTTT
size: -; D: TRBD2; V: TRBV28; J: TRBJ2-4; CDR3: CASTSIAGGNFVKNIQYF; DNA: TGTGCCAGCACATCAATAGCGGGAGGAAATTTCGTCAAAAACATTCAGTACTTC
size: -; D: -; V: TRBV5-1; J: TRBJ2-1; CDR3: CASSSGRGPYNEQFF; DNA: TGCGCCAGCAGCTCGGGGAGGGGGCCCTACAATGAGCAGTTCTTC
size: few; D: -; V: TRBV27; J: TRBJ2-7; CDR3: CASSPAPESSYEQYF; DNA: TGTGCCAGCAGCCCCGCCCCGGAGAGCTCCTACGAGCAGTACTTC
size: many; D: -; V: TRBV24-1; J: TRBJ2-3; CDR3: CATSDYRRTDTQYF; DNA: TGTGCCACCAGTGACTACAGGAGGACAGATACGCAGTATTTT
size: many; D: -; V: TRBV5-1; J: TRBJ1-6; CDR3: CASSLLTASSYNSPLHF; DNA: TGCGCCAGCAGCTTGCTGACAGCCAGCTCCTATAATTCACCCCTCCACTTT
size: many; D: TRBD1; V: TRBV5-1; J: TRBJ1-4; CDR3: CASSYQGASTNEKLFF; DNA: TGCGCCAGCAGCTACCAGGGGGCCTCAACTAATGAAAAACTGTTTTTT
size: once; D: -; V: TRBV6-6; J: TRBJ1-5; CDR3: CASSLDVVGQPQHF; DNA: TGTGCCAGCAGCCTGGACGTGGTTGGCCAGCCCCAGCATTTT
size: -; D: TRBD1; V: TRBV10-3; J: TRBJ2-3; CDR3: CAISDRASDTQYF; DNA: TGTGCCATCAGCGACAGGGCGTCAGATACGCAGTATTTT
size: few; D: TRBD1; V: TRBV7-6; J: TRBJ1-1; CDR3: CASSRGLTGGAAFF; DNA: TGTGCCAGCAGCCGTGGCTTAACAGGGGGTGCAGCTTTCTTT
size: few; D: TRBD2; V: TRBV6-5; J: TRBJ2-2; CDR3: CASSHSGGGATGELFF; DNA: TGTGCCAGCAGTCACTCTGGCGGGGGGGCGACCGGGGAGCTGTTTTTT
size: -; D: TRBD1; V: TRBV5-4; J: TRBJ1-3; CDR3: CASSSGTGAEGYTIYF; DNA: TGTGCCAGCAGCTCCGGGACAGGGGCAGAGGGCTACACCATATATTTT
size: many; D: -; V: TRBV20-1; J: TRBJ2-5; CDR3: CSASGGQGWLAGQETQYF; DNA: TGCAGTGCTAGCGGGGGACAGGGGTGGCTAGCGGGGCAAGAGACCCAGTACTTC
size: many; D: -; V: TRBV5-1; J: TRBJ2-5; CDR3: CASSLGSQGKGETQYF; DNA: TGCGCCAGCAGCTTGGGGAGCCAGGGCAAGGGGGAGACCCAGTACTTC
size: many; D: -; V: TRBV2; J: TRBJ1-5; CDR3: CASSPGVDSNQPQHF; DNA: TGTGCCAGCAGCCCCGGGGTAGATAGCAATCAGCCCCAGCATTTT
size: -; D: -; V: TRBV20-1; J: TRBJ1-2; CDR3: CSVIDDTGYGYTF; DNA: TGCAGTGTTATAGATGATACAGGGTATGGCTACACCTTC
size: many; D: TRBD1; V: TRBV5-4; J: TRBJ2-1; CDR3: CASSYGTGTKQFF; DNA: TGTGCCAGCAGCTATGGGACAGGGACTAAGCAGTTCTTC
size: many; D: -; V: TRBV12-5; J: TRBJ2-7; CDR3: CASTRGSYEQYF; DNA: TGTGCTAGTACCCGGGGCAGCTACGAGCAGTACTTC
size: few; D: -; V: TRBV6-2/TRBV6-3; J: TRBJ2-7; CDR3: CASSYSRGLGANSYEQYF; DNA: TGTGCCAGCAGTTACTCGAGAGGTCTGGGGGCCAACTCCTACGAGCAGTACTTC
size: many; D: -; V: TRBV5-8; J: TRBJ1-6; CDR3: CASSLDPDADSPLHF; DNA: TGTGCCAGCAGCTTGGATCCCGACGCAGATTCACCCCTCCACTTT
size: -; D: TRBD1; V: TRBV12-3/TRBV12-4; J: TRBJ1-5; CDR3: CASSSLRTGGQPQHF; DNA: TGTGCCAGCAGCTCCCTGCGGACAGGGGGACAGCCCCAGCATTTT
size: -; D: -; V: TRBV20-1; J: TRBJ2-7; CDR3: CSAGPPAYEQYF; DNA: TGCAGTGCTGGACCCCCGGCCTACGAGCAGTACTTC
size: -; D: -; V: TRBV5-8; J: TRBJ1-2; CDR3: CASSFLGAAGYTF; DNA: TGTGCCAGCAGCTTTTTGGGGGCCGCGGGCTACACCTTC
size: many; D: -; V: TRBV5-1; J: TRBJ2-7; CDR3: CASSLSGPPYEQYF; DNA: TGCGCCAGCAGCTTATCCGGGCCCCCCTACGAGCAGTACTTC
size: many; D: -; V: TRBV5-8; J: TRBJ2-5; CDR3: CASSPRSQETQYF; DNA: TGTGCCAGCAGCCCTAGATCCCAAGAGACCCAGTACTTC
size: -; D: -; V: TRBV20-1; J: TRBJ1-2; CDR3: CSASPRGRTSNYGYAF; DNA: TGCAGTGCTAGTCCAAGGGGCAGAACCTCTAACTATGGCTACGCCTTC
size: many; D: TRBD1; V: TRBV27; J: TRBJ1-2; CDR3: CASRTGGGGYTF; DNA: TGTGCCAGCAGGACAGGGGGCGGCGGCTACACCTTC
size: many; D: TRBD2; V: TRBV7-9; J: TRBJ2-1; CDR3: CASSSPASGSTYNEQFF; DNA: TGTGCCAGCAGCTCACCCGCTAGCGGGAGTACCTACAATGAGCAGTTCTTC
size: many; D: -; V: TRBV5-1; J: TRBJ2-2; CDR3: CASSSETTNTGELFF; DNA: TGCGCCAGCAGCTCTGAGACTACGAACACCGGGGAGCTGTTTTTT
size: -; D: -; V: TRBV9; J: TRBJ1-2; CDR3: CASSSGGLYYGYTF; DNA: TGTGCCAGCAGTAGCGGGGGGCTATACTATGGCTACACCTTC
size: many; D: TRBD1; V: TRBV2; J: TRBJ2-2; CDR3: CASRDRAATGELFF; DNA: TGTGCCAGCAGGGACAGGGCGGCCACCGGGGAGCTGTTTTTT
size: -; D: TRBD1; V: TRBV20-1; J: TRBJ1-2; CDR3: CSARPPGQANYGYTF; DNA: TGCAGTGCTAGACCGCCGGGACAGGCTAACTATGGCTACACCTTC
size: many; D: TRBD2; V: TRBV6-1; J: TRBJ2-1; CDR3: CASSEAGGRAGNEQFF; DNA: TGTGCCAGCAGTGAAGCAGGAGGGAGGGCTGGGAATGAGCAGTTCTTC
size: many; D: -; V: TRBV30; J: TRBJ2-3; CDR3: CAWSVFGTDTQYF; DNA: TGTGCCTGGAGTGTCTTTGGCACAGATACGCAGTATTTT